The clone carrying this T cell receptor beta chain was counted many times. What it binds is unknown. The data are from a study of human T cells and chemical hapten exposure. At the level of the study: Patients received weekly diphenylcyclopropenone doses to the scalp throughout the approximately 23-week study. Broader study findings: Expanded TCRs showed more large CDR3 clusters than pre-sensitization or healthy control sets.

This CDR3 has 17 residues. Trimming removed 5 bases from V and 2 bases from J; junction bases left unmatched: 14. CDR1 is SGHNT and CDR2 is YENEEA in the germline V gene. Described time point: patch test 3, about 24 weeks after DPC sensitization. Treatment reported: therapeutic diphenylcyclopropenone sensitization with weekly scalp DPC. Before extraction, the whole blood was not fractionated, and total RNA was taken from it. TCRdb processed the RACE reads anew with MiXCR; each CDR3 protein has one entry. The sample records 95,000 to 150,000 distinct CDR3 sequences, around 11% being singletons. The source was whole blood, collected in connection with sensitization to the hapten diphenylcyclopropenone (DPC). The receptor was derived from a woman aged 45-59 years with alopecia areata. Some clones in this sample may be carry-over from other donors' samples. The chain is built from TRBV11-3 and TRBJ2-5, with 7 bases fitting TRBD2. CDR3 coding DNA: TGTGCCAGCAGCCTGATCGCTAGCGGTTTCTTACAAGAGACCCAGTACTTC. Protein: CASSLIASGFLQETQYF.